This entry lists 24 T cell receptor beta chains sequenced from one sample in a study of T cells in Graves' hyperthyroidism and ophthalmopathy. Amplified TCR beta CDR3 regions came from RNA transcripts. HTBI primers were the set used in a first-round RT-PCR of the TCR CDR3. MiXCR, run by TCRdb on the multiplex PCR reads, gives a single entry per CDR3 protein. There are 600,000 to 700,000 distinct CDR3 sequences in the sample; 45% occur only once, and 7% to 7.5% lies in the top ten. Sequencing used peripheral blood or thyroid tissue (not recorded which). These TCRs come from an adult man with Graves' disease, either hyperthyroidism or ophthalmopathy (not recorded which).

This clonotype was seen a handful of times. The J gene is TRBJ1-5, the V gene TRBV19; D is undetermined. The CDR3 covers 13 residues. Germline V gene lookup returns CDR1 LNHDA and CDR2 SQIVND (reference sequence). Trimming removed 4 bases from V and 0 bases from J, with 4 bases in between. CDR3 coding DNA: TGTGCCAGTAGTAAGTATAGCAATCAGCCCCAGCATTTT. Encoded protein: CASSKYSNQPQHF.

This chain joins TRBV29-1 and TRBJ2-7; no reliable D call. Trimming cost V 5 bases and J 0 bases, with 5 bases left between them. Germline lookup yields CDR1 SQVTM and CDR2 ANQGSEA. This CDR3 has 11 amino acids. CDR3 in amino acids: CSVIFSYEQYF. CDR3 nucleotide sequence: TGCAGCGTTATCTTCTCCTACGAGCAGTACTTC.

Details on this clonotype: A much more abundant neighbour one base away suggests this may be a read error. V gene TRBV7-8 combines with J gene TRBJ2-2, with D perhaps TRBD2 (6 bases). There are 14 residues in the CDR3. Germline V gives CDR1 SGHVS, CDR2 FQNEAQ. CDR3 residues: CSVDGGVRTGELLF. The CDR3 DNA sequence: TGCAGCGTTGACGGCGGGGTCCGAACCGGGGAGCTGCTTTTT.

This clonotype has only a few counts. The rearrangement joins TRBV12-3 or TRBV12-4 to TRBJ1-5, with D maybe TRBD1 (6 bases). The CDR3 spans 11 residues. With 6 bases removed from V and 11 bases from J, the gap between germline ends came to 11 bases. CDR3: CASSLGQTQHF. The CDR3 nucleotides read TGTGCCAGCAGCCTCGGACAGACCCAGCATTTT.

This clonotype occurred a few times. This chain connects TRBV10-2 to TRBJ2-7, with a tentative D call TRBD1 (5 bases). Between the trimmed V and J ends, which lost 8 bases and 6 bases, there was a span of 20 bases. The CDR3 is made up of 14 amino acids. The germline gives CDR1 WSHSY, CDR2 SAAADI. CDR3 protein: CASRVVQDNCEQYF. The CDR3 nucleotides read TGCGCCAGCCGTGTGGTCCAGGACAACTGCGAGCAGTACTTC.

This clonotype was counted ten times or more. The J gene is TRBJ1-2, the V gene TRBV29-1; maybe TRBD1 (6 bases). V was pared by 4 bases and J by 5 bases, with 17 bases between. CDR1 is SQVTM, CDR2 ANQGSEA, per germline. CDR3 length: 14 amino acids. The CDR3 sequence is CSVVGTGTRYGYTF. DNA of the CDR3: TGCAGCGTTGTGGGGACCGGGACAAGGTATGGCTACACCTTC.

The chain links TRBV7-2 to TRBJ1-4, with D perhaps matching TRBD1 (5 bases). There are 16 residues in the CDR3. The V end lost 3 bases, the J end lost 1 base, and 12 bases lay between the germline ends. Germline CDR1 reads SGHTA; CDR2 reads FQGNSA. This CDR3 reads CASSFDETVTNEKLFF. Here the CDR3 DNA reads TGTGCCAGCAGCTTTGATGAGACAGTAACTAATGAAAAACTGTTTTTT. The full variable domain, its missing parts supplied by reference TRBV7-2 and TRBJ1-4, is GAGVSQSPSNKVTEKGKDVELRCDPISGHTALYWYRQSLGQGLEFLIYFQGNSAPDKSGLPSDRFSAERTGGSVSTLTIQRTQQEDSAVYLCASSFDETVTNEKLFFGSGTQLSVL.

The chain has TRBV7-2 and TRBJ2-5, with D perhaps matching TRBD1 or TRBD2 (6 bases each). Trimming took 6 bases from V and 2 from J, leaving 13 bases between them. Germline CDR1 and CDR2: SGHTA and FQGNSA. The length of the CDR3 is 14 residues. CDR3 in DNA: TGTGCCAGCAGGCGACTAGGGGGACAAGAGACCCAGTACTTC. Encoded protein: CASRRLGGQETQYF.

CDR3 DNA sequence: TGCAGCAGTCGACCTTCGGGGGGTGTAACTGAAGCTTTCTTT. Protein product: CSSRPSGGVTEAFF. The V call is TRBV29-1, the J call TRBJ1-1; TRBD1 is a possible D gene (5 bases). The V end was cut by 8 bases, the J end by 5 bases, with 21 bases between. The CDR3 runs 14 residues. Per germline, CDR1 SQVTM and CDR2 ANQGSEA.

This clonotype was recorded a few times. One end of the junction fails to match germline, which may point to a read error. The chain carries TRBV28 and TRBJ1-1; 7 positions agree with TRBD1. This CDR3 comprises 15 residues. In germline, CDR1 is MDHEN, CDR2 SYDVKM. The CDR3 nucleotides are TGTGCTAGCAGCAAGAACAGGGGCATGAACACTGAAGCTTTCTTT. Protein sequence: CASSKNRGMNTEAFF.

At least ten counts were recorded for this clonotype. This CDR3 reads CASSLFAWDGNTIYF. In nucleotides, the CDR3 is TGTGCCAGCAGCTTATTTGCATGGGATGGAAACACCATATATTTT. The chain uses TRBV7-9 and TRBJ1-3; D not resolved. CDR3 length: 15 amino acids. Germline CDR1 is SEHNR and CDR2 is FQNEAQ (reference sequence). The V gene lost 2 bases and the J gene lost 3 bases, with 11 bases spanning the gap.

This clonotype was seen more than once but under ten times. The chain couples TRBV7-9 to TRBJ2-2; D is possibly TRBD1 (6 bases). Germline loops: CDR1 SEHNR, CDR2 FQNEAQ (reference sequence). V was shortened by 5 bases and J by 7 bases, with 11 bases between the two germline ends. The CDR3 has 13 residues. The CDR3 reads CASSPQGHGELFF. The CDR3 DNA reads TGTGCCAGCAGCCCACAGGGTCACGGGGAGCTGTTTTTT.

The chain combines TRBV25-1 with TRBJ1-1; D is uncertain. This CDR3 has 13 amino acids. Germline assignment: CDR1 MGHDK and CDR2 SYGVNS. V was pared by 6 bases and J by 1 base, with 9 bases between. The CDR3 loop is CASRITANTEAFF. Here the CDR3 DNA reads TGTGCCAGCAGGATAACAGCGAACACTGAAGCTTTCTTT.

This rearrangement joins TRBV24-1 to TRBJ1-4, with D possibly being TRBD1 (5 bases). The CDR3 is made up of 13 amino acids. Germline V lookup: CDR1 KGHDR, CDR2 SFDVKD. Trimming removed 7 bases at V and 7 bases at J, with 12 bases between. CDR3 DNA sequence: TGTGCCACCAGCACCGGGACGACTGAAAAACTGTTTTTT. This gives the protein CATSTGTTEKLFF.

This clonotype appeared a few times. The chain uses TRBV2 and TRBJ1-1; D not resolved. Germline CDR1 reads SNHLY; CDR2 reads FYNNEI. The CDR3 spans 12 residues. The V end lost 10 bases, the J end lost 2 bases, and 11 bases lay between the germline ends. The CDR3 spells CATHNSNTEAFF. CDR3 sequence (DNA): TGTGCCACACACAATTCTAACACTGAAGCTTTCTTT.

This chain joins TRBV20-1 and TRBJ1-3; D perhaps matches TRBD1 (6 bases). Trimming left V 0 bases short and J 2 bases short, with 8 bases between. The CDR3 is 14 amino acids. Germline-derived CDR1 and CDR2 are DFQATT and SNEGSKA (reference sequence). The CDR3: CSARDEGAGNTIYF. CDR3 nucleotide sequence: TGCAGTGCTAGAGATGAGGGGGCTGGAAACACCATATATTTT.

This chain links TRBV11-2 with TRBJ2-5; no firm D call. The CDR3 consists of 14 residues. V was cut by 6 bases and J by 2 bases, with 13 bases left in between. CDR1 is SGHAT, CDR2 FQNNGV, per germline. For the CDR3, the DNA is TGTGCCAGCAGATCGCCCAGGAATCAAGAGACCCAGTACTTC. The encoded protein is CASRSPRNQETQYF.

A remark on this clonotype: A much larger clone differs from this one at a single base, so this may be a read error. V and J are TRBV11-1 and TRBJ1-2; D is possibly TRBD1 (5 bases). The CDR3 covers 13 residues. In germline, CDR1 is SGHAT, CDR2 FQDESV (reference sequence). V shed 5 bases and J shed 4 bases, with 11 bases lying between them. The CDR3 is CASSQDKSYGYTF. The CDR3 region has the DNA TGTGCCAGCAGCCAGGACAAATCCTATGGCTACACCTTC.

This rearrangement joins TRBV20-1 to TRBJ1-5; TRBD1 might be the D (5 bases). The CDR3 consists of 16 residues. Germline lookup yields CDR1 DFQATT and CDR2 SNEGSKA (reference sequence). The ends were cut back, 5 bases at V and 0 bases at J, with 17 bases in the middle. The CDR3 DNA reads as TGCAGTGCTCGTCCGGGGGGGGGAATTAGCAATCAGCCCCAGCATTTT. Its translation is CSARPGGGISNQPQHF.

As to this clonotype: Being one base from a much bigger clone, this may be a read error. The rearrangement joins TRBV2 to TRBJ1-4; D not certain. CDR3 length: 14 amino acids. Germline CDR1 is SNHLY and CDR2 is FYNNEI. The V gene lost 1 base and the J gene lost 2 bases, with 5 bases spanning the gap. The CDR3 loop is CASSEGGTNEKLFF. The CDR3 nucleotides are TGTGCCAGCAGTGAAGGGGGTACTAATGAAAAACTGTTTTTT.

The J gene is TRBJ1-2, the V gene TRBV25-1; TRBD1 is a possible D gene (5 bases). V was clipped by 6 bases and J by 4 bases, with 15 bases between them. The CDR3 runs to 14 residues. Germline V gene data show CDR1 as MGHDK and CDR2 as SYGVNS. The CDR3 sequence is CASSRKQGPYGYTF. For the CDR3, the DNA is TGTGCCAGCAGCCGAAAGCAGGGACCCTATGGCTACACCTTC.

This clonotype was recorded a few times. The CDR3 loop is CASSIKTWGNTGELFF. The CDR3, as DNA: TGTGCCAGCAGCATTAAGACGTGGGGGAACACCGGGGAGCTGTTTTTT. The chain combines TRBV7-9 with TRBJ2-2; D gene ambiguous. From germline, CDR1 is SEHNR and CDR2 FQNEAQ (reference sequence). V shed 5 bases and J shed 1 base, with 14 bases lying between them. The CDR3 length is 16 residues.

The V and J genes are TRBV11-2 and TRBJ2-5; TRBD2 agrees at 8 bases. Germline V gene data show CDR1 as SGHAT and CDR2 as FQNNGV. The CDR3 length is 16 residues. With 3 bases clipped from V and 1 base from J, the junction kept 7 bases outside the gene matches. CDR3 amino acids: CASSFRRAGGQETQYF. CDR3 DNA sequence: TGTGCCAGCAGCTTCCGTCGGGCGGGGGGCCAAGAGACCCAGTACTTC.

As for this clonotype: A read error may explain this, as a much larger clone is one base away. The chain couples TRBV29-1 to TRBJ2-2; D ambiguous. CDR1 is SQVTM and CDR2 is ANQGSEA in the germline V gene. This CDR3 region has 12 residues. For the CDR3, the DNA is TGCAGCGTTGAAGAAGCCACCGAGGAGCTGTTTTTT. Translating gives CSVEEATEELFF.